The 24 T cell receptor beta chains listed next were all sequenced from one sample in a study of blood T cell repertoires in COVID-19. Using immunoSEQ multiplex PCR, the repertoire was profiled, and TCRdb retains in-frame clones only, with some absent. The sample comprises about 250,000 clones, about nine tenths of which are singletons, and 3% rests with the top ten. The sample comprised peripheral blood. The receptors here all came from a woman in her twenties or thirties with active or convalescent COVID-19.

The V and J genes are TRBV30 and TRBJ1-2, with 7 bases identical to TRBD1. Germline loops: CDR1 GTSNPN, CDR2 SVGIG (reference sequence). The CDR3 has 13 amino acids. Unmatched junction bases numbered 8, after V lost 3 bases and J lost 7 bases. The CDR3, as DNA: TGTGCCTGGAGCAACAAGGGGGCCGGTGGCTACACCTTC. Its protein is CAWSNKGAGGYTF. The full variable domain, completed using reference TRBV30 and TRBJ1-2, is SQTIHQWPATLVQPVGSPLSLECTVEGTSNPNLYWYRQAAGRGLQLLFYSVGIGQISSEVPQNLSASRPQDRQFILSSKKLLLSDSGFYLCAWSNKGAGGYTFGSGTRLTVV.

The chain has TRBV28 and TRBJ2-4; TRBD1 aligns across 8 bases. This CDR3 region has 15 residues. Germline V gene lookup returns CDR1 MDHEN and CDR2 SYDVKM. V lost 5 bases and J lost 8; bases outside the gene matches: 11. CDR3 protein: CASSPGQGYWDIQYF. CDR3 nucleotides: TGTGCCAGCAGTCCCGGACAGGGTTATTGGGACATTCAGTACTTC. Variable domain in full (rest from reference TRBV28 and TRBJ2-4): DVKVTQSSRYLVKRTGEKVFLECVQDMDHENMFWYRQDPGLGLRLIYFSYDVKMKEKGDIPEGYSVSREKKERFSLILESASTNQTSMYLCASSPGQGYWDIQYFGAGTRLSVL.

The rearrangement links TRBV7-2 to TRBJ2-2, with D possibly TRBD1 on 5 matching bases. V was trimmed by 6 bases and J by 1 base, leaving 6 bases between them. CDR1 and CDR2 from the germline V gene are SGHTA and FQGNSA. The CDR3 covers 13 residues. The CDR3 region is CASRGRNTGELFF. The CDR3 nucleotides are TGTGCCAGCAGGGGGCGGAACACCGGGGAGCTGTTTTTT.

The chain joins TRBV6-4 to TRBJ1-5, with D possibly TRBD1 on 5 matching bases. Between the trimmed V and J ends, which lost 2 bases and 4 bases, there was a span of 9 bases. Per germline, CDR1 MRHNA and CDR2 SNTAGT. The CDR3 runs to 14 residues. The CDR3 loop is CASSDSRDNQPQHF. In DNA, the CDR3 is TGTGCCAGCAGTGACAGCAGGGATAATCAGCCCCAGCATTTT.

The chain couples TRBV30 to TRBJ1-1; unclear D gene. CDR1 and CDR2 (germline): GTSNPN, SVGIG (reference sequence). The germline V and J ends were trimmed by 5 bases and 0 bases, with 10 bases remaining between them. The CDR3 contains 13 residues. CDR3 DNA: TGTGCCTGGGGTAGACAACTGAACACTGAAGCTTTCTTT. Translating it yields CAWGRQLNTEAFF. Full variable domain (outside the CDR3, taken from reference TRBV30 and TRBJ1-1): SQTIHQWPATLVQPVGSPLSLECTVEGTSNPNLYWYRQAAGRGLQLLFYSVGIGQISSEVPQNLSASRPQDRQFILSSKKLLLSDSGFYLCAWGRQLNTEAFFGQGTRLTVV.

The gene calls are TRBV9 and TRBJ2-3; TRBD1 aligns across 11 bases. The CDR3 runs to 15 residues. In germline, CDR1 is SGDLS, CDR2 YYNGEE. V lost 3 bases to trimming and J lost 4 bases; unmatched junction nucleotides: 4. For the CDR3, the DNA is TGTGCCAGCAGCGCACCGGGACAGGGGGCAGATACGCAGTATTTT. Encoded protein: CASSAPGQGADTQYF.

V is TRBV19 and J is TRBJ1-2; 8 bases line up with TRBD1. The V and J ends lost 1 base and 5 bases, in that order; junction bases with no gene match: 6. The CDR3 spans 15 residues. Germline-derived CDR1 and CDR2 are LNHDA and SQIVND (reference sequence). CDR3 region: CASSIVDRGAYGYTF. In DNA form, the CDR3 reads TGTGCCAGTAGTATAGTAGACAGGGGTGCTTATGGCTACACCTTC.

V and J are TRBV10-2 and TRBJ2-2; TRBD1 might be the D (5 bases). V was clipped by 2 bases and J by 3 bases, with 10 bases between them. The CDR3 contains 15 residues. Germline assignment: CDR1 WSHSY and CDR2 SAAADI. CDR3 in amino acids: CASSEGRAYTGELFF. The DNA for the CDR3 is TGCGCCAGCAGTGAGGGCAGGGCCTACACCGGGGAGCTGTTTTTT.

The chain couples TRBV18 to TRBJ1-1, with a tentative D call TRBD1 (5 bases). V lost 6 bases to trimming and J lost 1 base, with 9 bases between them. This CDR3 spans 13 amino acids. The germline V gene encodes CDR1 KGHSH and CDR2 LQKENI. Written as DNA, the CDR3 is TGTGCCAGCTCCCTAAGGGGGAACACTGAAGCTTTCTTT. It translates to CASSLRGNTEAFF.

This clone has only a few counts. CDR3 region: CASRYRGLGTEAFF. The CDR3 DNA reads as TGTGCCAGCAGATACAGGGGATTGGGCACTGAAGCTTTCTTT. The chain couples TRBV2 to TRBJ1-1; 7 bases match TRBD1. This CDR3 is built from 14 residues. V lost 6 bases and J lost 4; bases outside the gene matches: 8. The germline V gene encodes CDR1 SNHLY and CDR2 FYNNEI.

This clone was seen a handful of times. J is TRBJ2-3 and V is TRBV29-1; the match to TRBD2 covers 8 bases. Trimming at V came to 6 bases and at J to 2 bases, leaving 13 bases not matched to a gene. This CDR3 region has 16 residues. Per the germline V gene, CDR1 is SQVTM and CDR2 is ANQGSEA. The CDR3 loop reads CSVDPTASGYTDTQYF. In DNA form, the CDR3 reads TGCAGCGTCGACCCGACGGCTAGCGGGTACACAGATACGCAGTATTTT.

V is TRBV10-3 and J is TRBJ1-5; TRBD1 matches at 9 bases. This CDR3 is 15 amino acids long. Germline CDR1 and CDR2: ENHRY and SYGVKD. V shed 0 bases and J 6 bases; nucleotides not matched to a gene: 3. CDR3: CAISESGQGVQPQHF. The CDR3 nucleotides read TGTGCCATCAGTGAGTCGGGACAGGGAGTTCAGCCCCAGCATTTT.

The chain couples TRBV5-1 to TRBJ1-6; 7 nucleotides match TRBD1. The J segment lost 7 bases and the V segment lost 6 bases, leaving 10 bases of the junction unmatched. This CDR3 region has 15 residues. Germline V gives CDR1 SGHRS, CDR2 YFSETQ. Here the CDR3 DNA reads TGCGCCAGCACGGTCGCGACAGGGCTAAATTCACCCCTCCACTTT. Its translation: CASTVATGLNSPLHF. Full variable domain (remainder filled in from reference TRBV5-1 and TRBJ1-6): KAGVTQTPRYLIKTRGQQVTLSCSPISGHRSVSWYQQTPGQGLQFLFEYFSETQRNKGNFPGRFSGRQFSNSRSEMNVSTLELGDSALYLCASTVATGLNSPLHFGNGTRLTVT.

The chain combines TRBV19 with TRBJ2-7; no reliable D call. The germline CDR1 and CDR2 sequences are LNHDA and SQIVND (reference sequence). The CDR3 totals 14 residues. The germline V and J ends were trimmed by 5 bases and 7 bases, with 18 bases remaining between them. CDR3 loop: CASSRLNLREEQYF. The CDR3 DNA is TGTGCCAGTAGTCGACTGAACCTTAGAGAAGAGCAGTACTTC. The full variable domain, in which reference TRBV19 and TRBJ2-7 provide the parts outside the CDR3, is DGGITQSPKYLFRKEGQNVTLSCEQNLNHDAMYWYRQDPGQGLRLIYYSQIVNDFQKGDIAEGYSVSREKKESFPLTVTSAQKNPTAFYLCASSRLNLREEQYFGPGTRLTVT.

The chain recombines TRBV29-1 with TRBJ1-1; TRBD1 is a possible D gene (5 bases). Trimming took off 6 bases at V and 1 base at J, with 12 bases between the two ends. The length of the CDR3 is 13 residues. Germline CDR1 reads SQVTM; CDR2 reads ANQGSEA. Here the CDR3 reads CSVPGLTNTEAFF. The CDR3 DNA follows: TGCAGCGTCCCGGGACTAACGAACACTGAAGCTTTCTTT.

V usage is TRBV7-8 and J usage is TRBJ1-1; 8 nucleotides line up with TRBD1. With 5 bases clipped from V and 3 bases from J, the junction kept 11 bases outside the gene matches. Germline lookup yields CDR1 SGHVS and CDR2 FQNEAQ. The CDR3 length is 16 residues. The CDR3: CASSRAGQGLYTEAFF. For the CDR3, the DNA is TGTGCCAGCAGCCGCGCCGGACAGGGCCTCTACACTGAAGCTTTCTTT.

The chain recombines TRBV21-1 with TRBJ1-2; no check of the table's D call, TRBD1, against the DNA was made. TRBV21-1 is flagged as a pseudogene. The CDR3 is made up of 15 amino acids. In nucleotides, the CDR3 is TGTGCCAGCAGCAAGGCTATAGGGGGTTCTTATGGCTACACCTTC. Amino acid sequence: CASSKAIGGSYGYTF.

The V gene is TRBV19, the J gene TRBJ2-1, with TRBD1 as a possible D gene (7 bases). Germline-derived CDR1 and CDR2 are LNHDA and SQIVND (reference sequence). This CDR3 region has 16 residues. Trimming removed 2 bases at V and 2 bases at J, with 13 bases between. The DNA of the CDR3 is TGTGCCAGTAGTATAATCAGGGGGGCCACCTACAATGAGCAGTTCTTC. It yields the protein CASSIIRGATYNEQFF.

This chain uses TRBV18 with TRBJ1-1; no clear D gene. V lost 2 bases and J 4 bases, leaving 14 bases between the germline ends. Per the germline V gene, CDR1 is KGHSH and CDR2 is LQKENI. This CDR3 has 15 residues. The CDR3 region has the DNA TGTGCCAGCTCACCATCTGTGGACTCCGGCACTGAAGCTTTCTTT. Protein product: CASSPSVDSGTEAFF. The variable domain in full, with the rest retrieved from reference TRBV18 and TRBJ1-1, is NAGVMQNPRHLVRRRGQEARLRCSPMKGHSHVYWYRQLPEEGLKFMVYLQKENIIDESGMPKERFSAEFPKEGPSILRIQQVVRGDSAAYFCASSPSVDSGTEAFFGQGTRLTVV.

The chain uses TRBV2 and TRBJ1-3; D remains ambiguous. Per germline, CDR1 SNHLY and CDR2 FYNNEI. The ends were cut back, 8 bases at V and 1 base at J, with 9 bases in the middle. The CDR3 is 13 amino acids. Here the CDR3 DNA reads TGTGCCAGCGGCGGGAGATCTGGAAACACCATATATTTT. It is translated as CASGGRSGNTIYF.

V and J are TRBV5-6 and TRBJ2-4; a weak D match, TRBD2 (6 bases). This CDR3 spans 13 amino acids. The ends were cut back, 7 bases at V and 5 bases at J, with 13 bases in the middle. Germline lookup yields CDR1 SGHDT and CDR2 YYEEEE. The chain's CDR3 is CASERRAENIQYF. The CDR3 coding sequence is TGTGCCAGCGAGAGGAGGGCCGAAAACATTCAGTACTTC.

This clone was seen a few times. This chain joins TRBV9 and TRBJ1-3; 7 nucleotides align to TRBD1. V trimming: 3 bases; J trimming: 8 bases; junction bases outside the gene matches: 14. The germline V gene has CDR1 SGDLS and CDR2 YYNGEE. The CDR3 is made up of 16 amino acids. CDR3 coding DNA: TGTGCCAGCAGCGCAGGGACAGCTTCACCCCCCGACACCATATATTTT. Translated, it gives CASSAGTASPPDTIYF.

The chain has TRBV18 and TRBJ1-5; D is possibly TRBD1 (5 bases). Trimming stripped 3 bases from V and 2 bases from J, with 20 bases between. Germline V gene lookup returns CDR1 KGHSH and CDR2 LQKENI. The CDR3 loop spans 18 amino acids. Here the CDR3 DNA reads TGTGCCAGCTCACCGAGCCCCCCGGGGGTTATTGGCAATCAGCCCCAGCATTTT. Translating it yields CASSPSPPGVIGNQPQHF. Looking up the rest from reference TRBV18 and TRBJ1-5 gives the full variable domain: NAGVMQNPRHLVRRRGQEARLRCSPMKGHSHVYWYRQLPEEGLKFMVYLQKENIIDESGMPKERFSAEFPKEGPSILRIQQVVRGDSAAYFCASSPSPPGVIGNQPQHFGDGTRLSIL.

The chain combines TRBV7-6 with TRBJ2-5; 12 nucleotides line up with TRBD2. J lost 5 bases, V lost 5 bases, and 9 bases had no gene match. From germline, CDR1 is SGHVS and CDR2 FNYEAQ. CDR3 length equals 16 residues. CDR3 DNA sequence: TGTGCCAGCAGCCCCCTAGCGGGGGGGCCATATGAGACCCAGTACTTC. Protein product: CASSPLAGGPYETQYF.